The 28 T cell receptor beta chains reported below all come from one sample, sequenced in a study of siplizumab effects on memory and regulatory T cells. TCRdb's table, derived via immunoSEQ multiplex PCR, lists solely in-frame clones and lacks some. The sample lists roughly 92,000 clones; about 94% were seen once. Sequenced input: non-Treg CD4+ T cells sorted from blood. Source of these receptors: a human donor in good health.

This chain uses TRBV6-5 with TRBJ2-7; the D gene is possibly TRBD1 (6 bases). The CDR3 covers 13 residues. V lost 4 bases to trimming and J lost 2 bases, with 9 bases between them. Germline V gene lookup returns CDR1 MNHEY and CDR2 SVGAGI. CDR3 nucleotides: TGTGCCAGCAGTTCTGACAGGCCCTACGAGCAGTACTTC. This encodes CASSSDRPYEQYF.

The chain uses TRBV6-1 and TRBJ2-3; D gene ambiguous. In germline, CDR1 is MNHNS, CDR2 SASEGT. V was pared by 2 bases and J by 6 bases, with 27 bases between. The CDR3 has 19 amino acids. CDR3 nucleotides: TGTGCCAGCAGTGAAAAGGTCCCCGGTTTATACGGGCCGGCGGATACGCAGTATTTT. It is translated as CASSEKVPGLYGPADTQYF.

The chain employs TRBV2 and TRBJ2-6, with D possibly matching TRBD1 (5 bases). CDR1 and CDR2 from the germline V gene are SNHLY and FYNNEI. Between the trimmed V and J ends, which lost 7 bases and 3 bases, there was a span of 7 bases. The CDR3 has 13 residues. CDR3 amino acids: CASKGDGANVLTF. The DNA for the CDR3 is TGTGCCAGCAAAGGGGATGGGGCCAACGTCCTGACTTTC.

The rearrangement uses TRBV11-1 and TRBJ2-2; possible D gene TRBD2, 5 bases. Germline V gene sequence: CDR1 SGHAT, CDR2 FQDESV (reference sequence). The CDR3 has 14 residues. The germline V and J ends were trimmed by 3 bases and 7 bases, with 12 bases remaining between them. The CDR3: CASSFNHRGGELFF. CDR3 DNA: TGTGCCAGCAGCTTTAATCATCGGGGCGGGGAGCTGTTTTTT.

The CDR3 spells CASSLDLGRGVPDTQYF. CDR3 DNA sequence: TGTGCCAGCAGCTTAGATCTCGGCAGGGGGGTTCCAGATACGCAGTATTTT. The V and J genes are TRBV11-2 and TRBJ2-3; possible D gene TRBD1, 7 bases. The CDR3 spans 17 residues. The germline V gene has CDR1 SGHAT and CDR2 FQNNGV. V shed 0 bases and J shed 4 bases, with 17 bases lying between them. Supplemented by reference TRBV11-2 and TRBJ2-3, the full variable domain reads EAGVAQSPRYKIIEKRQSVAFWCNPISGHATLYWYQQILGQGPKLLIQFQNNGVVDDSQLPKDRFSAERLKGVDSTLKIQPAKLEDSAVYLCASSLDLGRGVPDTQYFGPGTRLTVL.

The CDR3 spells CASSALGTDLIYGYTF. In nucleotides, the CDR3 is TGTGCCAGCAGTGCTTTGGGGACAGACCTCATCTATGGCTACACCTTC. The V and J genes are TRBV6-1 and TRBJ1-2; 7 nucleotides line up with TRBD1. The CDR3 covers 16 residues. J gave up 4 bases and V 4 bases, and 12 bases lay outside the gene matches. From germline, CDR1 is MNHNS and CDR2 SASEGT.

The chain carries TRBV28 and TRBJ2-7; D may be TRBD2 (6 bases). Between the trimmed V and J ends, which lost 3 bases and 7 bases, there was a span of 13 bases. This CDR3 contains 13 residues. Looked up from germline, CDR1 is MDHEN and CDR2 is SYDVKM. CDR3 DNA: TGTGCCAGCAGTTTGGGACGACGGGGGGAGCAGTACTTC. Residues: CASSLGRRGEQYF.

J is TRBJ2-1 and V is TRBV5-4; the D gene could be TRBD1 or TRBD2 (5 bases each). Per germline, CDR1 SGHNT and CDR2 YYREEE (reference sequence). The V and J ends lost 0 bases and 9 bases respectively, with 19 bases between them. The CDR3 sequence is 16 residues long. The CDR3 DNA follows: TGTGCCAGCAGCTTGGGTCGGGACCGCGGATCTAGTGAGCAGTTCTTC. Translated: CASSLGRDRGSSEQFF.

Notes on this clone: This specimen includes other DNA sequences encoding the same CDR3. Here the CDR3 reads CASSFGTADTEAFF. The CDR3 DNA reads TGTGCCAGCAGCTTCGGGACGGCCGACACTGAAGCTTTCTTT. V usage is TRBV7-9 and J usage is TRBJ1-1; perhaps TRBD1 as D (5 bases). The CDR3 has 14 residues. V gave up 3 bases and J gave up 3 bases, with 11 bases separating them. Germline loops: CDR1 SEHNR, CDR2 FQNEAQ (reference sequence).

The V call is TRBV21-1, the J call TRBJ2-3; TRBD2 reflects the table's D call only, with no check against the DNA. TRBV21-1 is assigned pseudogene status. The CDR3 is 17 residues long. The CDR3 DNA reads TGTGCCAGCAGCTCTCGTGGACTAGCGGGAGACGCAGATACGCAGTATTTT. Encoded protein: CASSSRGLAGDADTQYF.

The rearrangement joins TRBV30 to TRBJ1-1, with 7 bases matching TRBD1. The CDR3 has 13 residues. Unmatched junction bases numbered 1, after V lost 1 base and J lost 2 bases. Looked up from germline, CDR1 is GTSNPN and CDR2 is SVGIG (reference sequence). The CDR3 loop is CAWSDRGNTEAFF. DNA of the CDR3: TGTGCCTGGAGTGACAGGGGTAACACTGAAGCTTTCTTT.

For the CDR3, the DNA is TGTGCCAGTAGCGGAGGGGACGCCTATGGGTCTGGAAACACCATATATTTT. It yields the protein CASSGGDAYGSGNTIYF. This sequence joins TRBV19 and TRBJ1-3; a weak D match, TRBD1 (5 bases). Germline V gene sequence: CDR1 LNHDA, CDR2 SQIVND (reference sequence). This CDR3 is 17 amino acids long. V was trimmed by 6 bases and J by 1 base, leaving 19 bases between them.

In nucleotides, the CDR3 is TGCGCCAGCAGCTTGGATTCGGGACGGATGAACACTGAAGCTTTCTTT. It codes for CASSLDSGRMNTEAFF. This chain joins TRBV5-1 and TRBJ1-1, with a weak D call TRBD1 (5 bases). CDR1 SGHRS and CDR2 YFSETQ come from the germline V gene. This CDR3 has 16 residues. Trimming took 0 bases from V and 0 from J, leaving 12 bases between them.

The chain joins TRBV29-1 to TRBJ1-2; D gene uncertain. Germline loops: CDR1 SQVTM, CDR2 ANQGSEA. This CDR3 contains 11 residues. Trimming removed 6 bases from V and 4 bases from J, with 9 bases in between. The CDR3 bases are TGCAGCGTATCTTCAGGCTATGGCTACACCTTC. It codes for CSVSSGYGYTF.

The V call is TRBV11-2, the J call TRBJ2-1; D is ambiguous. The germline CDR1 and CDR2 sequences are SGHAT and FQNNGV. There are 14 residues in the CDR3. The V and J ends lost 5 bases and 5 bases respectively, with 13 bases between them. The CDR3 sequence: CASSLGRTHNEQFF. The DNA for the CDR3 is TGTGCCAGCAGCCTTGGGCGGACCCACAATGAGCAGTTCTTC.

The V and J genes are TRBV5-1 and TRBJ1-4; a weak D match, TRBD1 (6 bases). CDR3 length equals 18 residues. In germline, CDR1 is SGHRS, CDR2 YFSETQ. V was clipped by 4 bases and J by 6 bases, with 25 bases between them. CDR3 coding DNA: TGCGCCAGCAGCCTGCACAGAGGGGGATCCCAATTGGATGAAAAACTGTTTTTT. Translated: CASSLHRGGSQLDEKLFF.

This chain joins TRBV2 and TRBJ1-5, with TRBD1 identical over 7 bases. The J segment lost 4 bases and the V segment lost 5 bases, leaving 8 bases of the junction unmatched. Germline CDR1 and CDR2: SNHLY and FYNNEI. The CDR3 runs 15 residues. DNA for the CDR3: TGTGCCAGCAGTTACGCCGGGACAGTAAATCAGCCCCAGCATTTT. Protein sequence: CASSYAGTVNQPQHF. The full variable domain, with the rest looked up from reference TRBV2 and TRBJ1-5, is EPEVTQTPSHQVTQMGQEVILRCVPISNHLYFYWYRQILGQKVEFLVSFYNNEISEKSEIFDDQFSVERPDGSNFTLKIRSTKLEDSAMYFCASSYAGTVNQPQHFGDGTRLSIL.

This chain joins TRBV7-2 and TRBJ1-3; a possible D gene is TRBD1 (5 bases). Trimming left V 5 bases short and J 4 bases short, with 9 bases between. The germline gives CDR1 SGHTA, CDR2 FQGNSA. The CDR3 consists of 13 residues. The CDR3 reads CASSRDGGNTIYF. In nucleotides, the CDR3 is TGTGCCAGCAGCCGGGACGGCGGAAACACCATATATTTT.

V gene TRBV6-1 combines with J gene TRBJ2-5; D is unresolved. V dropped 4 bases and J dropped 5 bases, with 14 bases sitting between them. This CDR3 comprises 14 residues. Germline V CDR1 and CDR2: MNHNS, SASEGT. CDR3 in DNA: TGTGCCAGCAGTGTATTCCCGACCGGGGAGACCCAGTACTTC. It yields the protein CASSVFPTGETQYF.

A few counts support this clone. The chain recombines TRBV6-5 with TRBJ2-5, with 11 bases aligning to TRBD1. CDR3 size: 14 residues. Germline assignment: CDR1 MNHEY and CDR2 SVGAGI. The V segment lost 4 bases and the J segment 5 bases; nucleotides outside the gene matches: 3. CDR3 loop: CASSWDRGGETQYF. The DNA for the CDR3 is TGTGCCAGCAGTTGGGACAGGGGGGGCGAGACCCAGTACTTC.

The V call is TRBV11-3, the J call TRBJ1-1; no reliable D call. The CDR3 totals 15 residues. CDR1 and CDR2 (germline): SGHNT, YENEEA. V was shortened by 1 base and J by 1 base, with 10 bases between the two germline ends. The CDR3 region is CASSLGGRSNTEAFF. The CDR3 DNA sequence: TGTGCCAGCAGCTTAGGAGGGAGATCGAACACTGAAGCTTTCTTT.

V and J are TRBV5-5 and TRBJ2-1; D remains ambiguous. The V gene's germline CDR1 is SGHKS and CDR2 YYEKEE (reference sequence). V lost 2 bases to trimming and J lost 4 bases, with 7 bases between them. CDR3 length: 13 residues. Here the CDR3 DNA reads TGTGCCAGCAGCTTCGGGCCTTACAATGAGCAGTTCTTC. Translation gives CASSFGPYNEQFF.

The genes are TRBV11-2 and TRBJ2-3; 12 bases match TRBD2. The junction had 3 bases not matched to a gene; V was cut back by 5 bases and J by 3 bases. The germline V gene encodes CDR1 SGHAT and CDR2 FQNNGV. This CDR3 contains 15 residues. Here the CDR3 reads CASSLAGGLTDTQYF. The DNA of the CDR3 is TGTGCCAGCAGCCTAGCGGGAGGGTTAACAGATACGCAGTATTTT.

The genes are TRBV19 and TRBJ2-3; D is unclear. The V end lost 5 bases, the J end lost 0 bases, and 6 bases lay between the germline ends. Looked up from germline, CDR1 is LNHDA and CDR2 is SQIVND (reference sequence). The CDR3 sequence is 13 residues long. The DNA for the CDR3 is TGTGCCAGTAGTCTCGCTAGCACAGATACGCAGTATTTT. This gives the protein CASSLASTDTQYF. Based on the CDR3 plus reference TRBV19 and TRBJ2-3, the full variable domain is DGGITQSPKYLFRKEGQNVTLSCEQNLNHDAMYWYRQDPGQGLRLIYYSQIVNDFQKGDIAEGYSVSREKKESFPLTVTSAQKNPTAFYLCASSLASTDTQYFGPGTRLTVL.

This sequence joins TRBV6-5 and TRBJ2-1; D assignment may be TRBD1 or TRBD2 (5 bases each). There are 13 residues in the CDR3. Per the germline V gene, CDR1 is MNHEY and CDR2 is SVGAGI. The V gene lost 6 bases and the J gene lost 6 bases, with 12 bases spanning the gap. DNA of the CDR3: TGTGCCAGCAGGGGACGGCGCTCCAATGAGCAGTTCTTC. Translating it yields CASRGRRSNEQFF.

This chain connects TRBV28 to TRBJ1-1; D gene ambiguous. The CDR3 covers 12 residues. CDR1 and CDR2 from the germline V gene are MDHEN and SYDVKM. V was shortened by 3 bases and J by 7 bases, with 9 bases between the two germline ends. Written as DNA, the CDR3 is TGTGCCAGCAGTTTGGCCCCGGGTGAAGCTTTCTTT. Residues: CASSLAPGEAFF.

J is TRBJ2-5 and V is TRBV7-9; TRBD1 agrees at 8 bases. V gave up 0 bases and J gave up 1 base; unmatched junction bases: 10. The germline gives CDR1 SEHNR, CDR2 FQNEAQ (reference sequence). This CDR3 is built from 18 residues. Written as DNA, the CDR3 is TGTGCCAGCAGCTTAGCGGGTTTCAGGGGGCGATCCCAAGAGACCCAGTACTTC. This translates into CASSLAGFRGRSQETQYF. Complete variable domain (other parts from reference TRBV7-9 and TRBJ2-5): DTGVSQNPRHKITKRGQNVTFRCDPISEHNRLYWYRQTLGQGPEFLTYFQNEAQLEKSRLLSDRFSAERPKGSFSTLEIQRTEQGDSAMYLCASSLAGFRGRSQETQYFGPGTRLLVL.

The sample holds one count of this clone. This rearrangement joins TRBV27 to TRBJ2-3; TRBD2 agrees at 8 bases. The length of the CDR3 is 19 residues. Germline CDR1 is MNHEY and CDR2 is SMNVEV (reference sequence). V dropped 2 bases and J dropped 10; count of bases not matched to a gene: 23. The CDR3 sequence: CASSLMFGQAISGSPAQYF. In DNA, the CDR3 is TGTGCCAGCAGTTTAATGTTCGGGCAGGCGATAAGCGGGAGCCCAGCGCAGTATTTT.